Below, 14 T cell receptor beta chains from the same sample are listed, as sequenced in a study of shared T cell receptors in the human thymus. Produced via immunoSEQ multiplex PCR; TCRdb's table is partial and in-frame only. The profile covers hundreds of thousands of clones, with 87% appearing a single time and about 0.0094% taken by the ten largest. The data were also submitted as part of a second study, on human thymus T cells.

Sequences were obtained from thymocytes. These receptors all come from a boy in the first two years of life with a congenital heart defect.

This clone showed up just a few times. The chain recombines TRBV14 with TRBJ1-3, with 7 bases identical to TRBD1. V was pared by 9 bases and J by 0 bases, with 11 bases of the junction left unmatched. The CDR3 covers 16 residues. Germline V gene lookup returns CDR1 SGHDN and CDR2 FVKESK. The CDR3, as DNA: TGTGCCAGTAAATTAGGGGGCTTAATCTCTGGAAACACCATATATTTT. Translating it yields CASKLGGLISGNTIYF.

This clone was recorded a few times. V and J are TRBV4-3 and TRBJ1-3, with 7 bases aligning to TRBD1. Unmatched junction bases numbered 12, after V lost 0 bases and J lost 4 bases. Germline lookup yields CDR1 LGHNA and CDR2 YSLEER. This CDR3 spans 18 amino acids. CDR3 DNA: TGCGCCAGCAGCCAAGACCGACACCCGACAGGGTTCGGAAACACCATATATTTT. It encodes CASSQDRHPTGFGNTIYF.

The chain carries TRBV4-3 and TRBJ2-4, with TRBD2 matching 8 bases. The germline V gene encodes CDR1 LGHNA and CDR2 YSLEER. The CDR3 has 20 amino acids. The junction had 17 bases not matched to a gene; V was cut back by 3 bases and J by 1 base. Here the CDR3 DNA reads TGCGCCAGCAGCCAGGCCGCCGTTGATTGCGGGGGGCTGGCCAAAAACATTCAGTACTTC. Protein: CASSQAAVDCGGLAKNIQYF.

In its sample, this clone was seen once. This chain joins TRBV6-6 and TRBJ2-3, with 8 bases that match TRBD2. The CDR3 consists of 16 residues. V was clipped by 6 bases and J by 3 bases; unmatched bases: 11. In germline, CDR1 is MNHNY, CDR2 SVGAGI (reference sequence). DNA for the CDR3: TGTGCCAGCAGGGGTCTGCAGCGGGAGCCGACAGATACGCAGTATTTT. Encoded protein: CASRGLQREPTDTQYF.

The chain joins TRBV4-3 to TRBJ2-2, with 10 bases identical to TRBD2. Germline loops: CDR1 LGHNA, CDR2 YSLEER. The CDR3 spans 19 residues. The trim removed 3 bases at V and 7 bases at J, leaving 17 bases unmatched. CDR3 coding DNA: TGCGCCAGCAGCCACCCGACTCGGTCGGCTAGCGGGAGAAACGGGGAGCTGTTTTTT. This sequence encodes CASSHPTRSASGRNGELFF.

The V gene is TRBV15, the J gene TRBJ2-7, with 15 bases aligning to TRBD2. The germline V gene has CDR1 LNHNV and CDR2 YYDKDF (reference sequence). Trimming removed 3 bases from V and 7 bases from J; junction bases left unmatched: 4. CDR3 size: 15 residues. CDR3 nucleotide sequence: TGTGCCACCAGCAGTGGGACTAGCGGGGGGCATGAGCAGTACTTC. It is translated as CATSSGTSGGHEQYF.

The V and J genes are TRBV7-2 and TRBJ2-1; 10 nucleotides match TRBD2. This CDR3 contains 17 residues. Unmatched junction bases numbered 6, after V lost 1 base and J lost 3 bases. CDR1 is SGHTA, CDR2 FQGNSA, per germline. The CDR3 sequence: CASSLVPAGGVYNEQFF. The CDR3 coding sequence is TGTGCCAGCAGCTTAGTCCCAGCGGGGGGGGTCTACAATGAGCAGTTCTTC.

The gene calls are TRBV9 and TRBJ2-1; D remains ambiguous. The CDR3 is 18 residues long. V lost 0 bases and J lost 4, with 20 bases in between. From germline, CDR1 is SGDLS and CDR2 YYNGEE. For the CDR3, the DNA is TGTGCCAGCAGCGTAGTCTCCGGTGGAGACCCGATATACAATGAGCAGTTCTTC. Amino acid sequence: CASSVVSGGDPIYNEQFF.

The V call is TRBV6-6, the J call TRBJ2-7, with 8 bases aligning to TRBD1. The trim removed 4 bases at V and 6 bases at J, leaving 8 bases unmatched. Per germline, CDR1 MNHNY and CDR2 SVGAGI (reference sequence). The CDR3 loop spans 14 amino acids. The CDR3 sequence is CASSWPGTGGEQYF. For the CDR3, the DNA is TGTGCCAGCAGTTGGCCCGGTACAGGGGGCGAGCAGTACTTC.

This chain uses TRBV5-1 with TRBJ2-1; 10 bases fit TRBD2. Germline CDR1 is SGHRS and CDR2 is YFSETQ. The CDR3 totals 15 residues. V was clipped by 6 bases and J by 5 bases; unmatched bases: 8. The CDR3 loop is CASMSSGRHNNEQFF. The DNA of the CDR3 is TGCGCCAGCATGAGTAGCGGGAGGCACAACAATGAGCAGTTCTTC.

V usage is TRBV7-9 and J usage is TRBJ1-1; D unclear. This CDR3 comprises 14 residues. Trimming shortened V by 2 bases and J by 1 base, and 8 bases separated the two germline ends. Germline-derived CDR1 and CDR2 are SEHNR and FQNEAQ (reference sequence). The CDR3 here is CASSLYRTNTEAFF. DNA of the CDR3: TGTGCCAGCAGCTTATACAGAACGAACACTGAAGCTTTCTTT.

The J gene is TRBJ1-4, the V gene TRBV7-2; maybe TRBD1 (5 bases). Germline V CDR1 and CDR2: SGHTA, FQGNSA. The V end was cut by 6 bases, the J end by 8 bases, with 19 bases between. The CDR3 extends over 15 amino acids. CDR3 residues: CASRWGGTNKEKLFF. CDR3 DNA sequence: TGTGCCAGCAGATGGGGGGGGACTAATAAGGAAAAACTGTTTTTT.

The CDR3 protein is CASSPGTGVYEQYF. The CDR3 DNA reads as TGTGCCAGCAGCCCCGGGACAGGGGTCTACGAGCAGTACTTC. The rearrangement joins TRBV7-9 to TRBJ2-7, with 10 positions matching TRBD1. From germline, CDR1 is SEHNR and CDR2 FQNEAQ (reference sequence). The CDR3 length is 14 residues. Germline trimming cut 5 bases from V and 3 bases from J; bases unmatched to any gene: 4.

The V and J genes are TRBV14 and TRBJ1-5; D uncertain. This CDR3 has 15 residues. Germline CDR1 SGHDN, CDR2 FVKESK. The ends were cut back, 4 bases at V and 5 bases at J, with 15 bases in the middle. The CDR3 reads CASSRPWASYQPQHF. In DNA form, the CDR3 reads TGTGCCAGCAGCCGGCCCTGGGCTTCATATCAGCCCCAGCATTTT.